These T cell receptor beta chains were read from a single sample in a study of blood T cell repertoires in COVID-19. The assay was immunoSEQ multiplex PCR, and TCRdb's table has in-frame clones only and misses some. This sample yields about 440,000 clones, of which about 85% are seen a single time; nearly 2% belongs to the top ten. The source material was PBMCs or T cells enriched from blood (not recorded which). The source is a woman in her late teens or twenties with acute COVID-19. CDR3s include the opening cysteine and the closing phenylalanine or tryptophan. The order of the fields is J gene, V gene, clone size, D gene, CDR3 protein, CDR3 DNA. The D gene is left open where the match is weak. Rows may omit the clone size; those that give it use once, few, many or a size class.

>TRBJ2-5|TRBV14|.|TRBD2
CASSPYPKGLARNQETQYF
TGTGCCAGCAGCCCCTACCCTAAAGGACTAGCCCGTAACCAAGAGACCCAGTACTTC
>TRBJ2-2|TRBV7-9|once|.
CASIDSGGKLFF
TGTGCCAGCATCGATTCAGGGGGGAAGCTGTTTTTT
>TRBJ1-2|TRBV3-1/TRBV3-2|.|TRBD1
CASSQEEGEVQDTGEYGYTF
TGTGCCAGCAGCCAGGAGGAGGGAGAAGTTCAGGATACAGGGGAGTATGGCTACACCTTC
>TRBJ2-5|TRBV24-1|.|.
CATSDRQQETQYF
TGTGCCACCAGTGACCGACAGCAAGAGACCCAGTACTTC
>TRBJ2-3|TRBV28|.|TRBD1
CASSPTGGKSRDISTDTQYF
TGTGCCAGCAGTCCGACAGGGGGTAAATCTAGGGATATTAGCACAGATACGCAGTATTTT
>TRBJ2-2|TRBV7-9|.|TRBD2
CASRSSGRELFF
TGTGCCAGCAGGTCCAGCGGGAGAGAGCTGTTTTTT
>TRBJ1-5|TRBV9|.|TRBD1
CASRTRTGRNSNQPQHF
TGTGCCAGCAGGACACGGACAGGGAGAAATAGCAATCAGCCCCAGCATTTT
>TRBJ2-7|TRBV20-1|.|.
CSASPSAISYEQYF
TGCAGTGCTAGTCCCAGCGCAATCTCCTACGAGCAGTACTTC
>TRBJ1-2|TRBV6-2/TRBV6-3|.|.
CASSYAGANYGYTF
TGTGCCAGCAGTTACGCAGGGGCCAACTATGGCTACACCTTC
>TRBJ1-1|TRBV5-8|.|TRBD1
CASSLEGQGNTEAFF
TGTGCCAGCAGCTTGGAGGGACAGGGGAACACTGAAGCTTTCTTT
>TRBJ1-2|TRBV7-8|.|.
CASSLGWDYSTRYTF
TGTGCCAGCAGCTTAGGGTGGGACTACTCAACTCGCTACACCTTC
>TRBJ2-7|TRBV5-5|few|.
CASSPGTYEQYF
TGTGCCAGCAGTCCGGGAACCTACGAGCAGTACTTC
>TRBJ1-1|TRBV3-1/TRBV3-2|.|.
CASSQVGGMGTEAFF
TGTGCCAGCAGCCAAGTTGGGGGGATGGGTACTGAAGCTTTCTTT
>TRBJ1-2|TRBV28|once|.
CASSRTRTYGYTF
TGTGCCAGCAGTCGGACACGAACGTATGGCTACACCTTC
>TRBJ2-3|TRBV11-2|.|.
CASSLDPGGSTDTQYF
TGTGCCAGCAGCTTAGATCCCGGCGGTAGCACAGATACGCAGTATTTT
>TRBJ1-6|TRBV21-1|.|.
CASSARRGQENSPLHF
TGTGCCAGCAGCGCCAGGAGAGGACAGGAAAATTCACCCCTCCACTTT
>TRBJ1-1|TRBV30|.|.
CAWSATTGTEAFF
TGTGCCTGGAGTGCTACAACAGGGACTGAAGCTTTCTTT
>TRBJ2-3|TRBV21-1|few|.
CASSKERLGTDTQYF
TGTGCCAGCAGCAAAGAGAGACTAGGCACAGATACGCAGTATTTT
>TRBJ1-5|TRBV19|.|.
CASKIIGANGNQPQHF
TGTGCCAGCAAAATTATTGGGGCTAATGGCAATCAGCCCCAGCATTTT
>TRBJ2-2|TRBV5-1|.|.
CASSWRDSSTGELFF
TGCGCCAGCAGCTGGAGGGACAGCTCCACCGGGGAGCTGTTTTTT
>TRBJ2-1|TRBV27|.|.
CASRLRDGEQFF
TGTGCCAGCAGACTCAGGGATGGTGAGCAGTTCTTC
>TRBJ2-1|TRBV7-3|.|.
CASSLRRDNEQFF
TGTGCCAGCAGCTTAAGGAGGGATAATGAGCAGTTCTTC
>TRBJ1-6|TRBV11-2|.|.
CASSLRTEINSPLHF
TGTGCCAGCAGCTTGAGGACAGAGATTAATTCGCCCCTCCACTTT
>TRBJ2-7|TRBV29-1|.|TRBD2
CSFSGRTGYEQYF
TGCAGCTTTAGCGGGAGGACAGGCTACGAGCAGTACTTC
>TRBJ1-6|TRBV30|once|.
CAWSRNFNSPLHF
TGTGCCTGGAGTCGAAACTTCAATTCACCCCTCCACTTT
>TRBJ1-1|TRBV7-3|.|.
CASSLGLVNTEAFF
TGTGCCAGCAGCTTAGGTTTAGTGAACACTGAAGCTTTCTTT
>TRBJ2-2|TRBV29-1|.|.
CSVGDTGELFF
TGCAGCGTTGGAGACACCGGGGAGCTGTTTTTT
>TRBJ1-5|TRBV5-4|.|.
CASSQWLSNQPQHF
TGTGCCAGCAGCCAGTGGCTCAGCAATCAGCCCCAGCATTTT
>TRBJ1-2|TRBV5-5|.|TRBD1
CASSWDRVGGYTF
TGTGCCAGCAGCTGGGACAGGGTTGGCGGCTACACCTTC
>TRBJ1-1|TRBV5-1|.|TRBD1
CASSLRQGTTEAFF
TGCGCCAGCAGCTTAAGACAGGGAACCACTGAAGCTTTCTTT
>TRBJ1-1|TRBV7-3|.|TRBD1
CASSQGGAGGTEAFF
TGTGCCAGCAGCCAGGGCGGGGCAGGGGGCACTGAAGCTTTCTTT
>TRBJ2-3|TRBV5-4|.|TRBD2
CASSRRTSGRADTQYF
TGTGCCAGCAGCCGGAGGACTAGCGGGAGGGCAGATACGCAGTATTTT
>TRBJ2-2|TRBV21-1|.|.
CASSKGPDRENTGELFF
TGTGCCAGCAGCAAAGGCCCCGACAGGGAGAACACCGGGGAGCTGTTTTTT
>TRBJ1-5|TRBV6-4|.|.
CASSDPTQYSNQPQHF
TGTGCCAGCAGTGACCCCACACAGTATAGCAATCAGCCCCAGCATTTT